One T cell receptor beta chain is described in this entry. Germline CDR1 reads LNHDA; CDR2 reads SQIVND (reference sequence). Trimming stripped 5 bases from V and 2 bases from J, with 18 bases between. This CDR3 spans 16 amino acids. This entry belongs to a study of blood T cell repertoires in COVID-19. Study background: There were acute and convalescent COVID-19 samples, and they came from the United States, Italy and Spain. Nucleic acid was either cDNA or gDNA, and it came from T cells, B-cell-depleted T cells, or PBMCs.

As processed by the authors: Reference gene primers were amplified, and this amplification served to estimate nucleated cell counts. Repertoires were generated with immunoSEQ multiplex PCR, while TCRdb's copy carries only in-frame clones and drops some. V and J calls and clone size are copied from that table; D and trimming were computed from the DNA. The sample holds 190,000 or so clones, about 86% seen once. This chain links TRBV19 with TRBJ1-2, with D possibly matching TRBD1 (6 bases). Sequencing was done on a sample of peripheral blood. This TCR derives from a woman in her seventies with acute or convalescent COVID-19. The CDR3 DNA reads as TGTGCCAGTAGTTCCTTAAAACAGGGATCCAACTATGGCTACACCTTC. Translating it yields CASSSLKQGSNYGYTF. The entire variable domain, with the rest obtained from reference TRBV19 and TRBJ1-2, is as follows: DGGITQSPKYLFRKEGQNVTLSCEQNLNHDAMYWYRQDPGQGLRLIYYSQIVNDFQKGDIAEGYSVSREKKESFPLTVTSAQKNPTAFYLCASSSLKQGSNYGYTFGSGTRLTVV.